Detailed here is one T cell receptor (beta chain). Its specificity is not known. This sample is drawn from a study of a mutant IDH1 vaccine in newly diagnosed glioma. Background on the study: Previous care, which was radiotherapy, temozolomide, or both, most often involved both. Week 35 was safety follow-up visit V12; week 47 was end-of-study visit V13.

From germline, CDR1 is ENHRY and CDR2 SYGVKD. CDR3 length equals 13 residues. The germline V and J ends were trimmed by 6 bases and 2 bases, with 11 bases remaining between them. As for time point: week 47, end of study. One vaccine dose held 300 ug of mutant IDH1 20-mer peptide and came with topical imiquimod. The donors had new WHO grade 3 or 4 astrocytomas; these were IDH1-mutant and ATRX-lost. This table comes from immunoSEQ multiplex PCR, and its TCRdb copy is limited to in-frame clones, with some not included. This table has roughly 34,000 clones, around nine tenths appearing once. The input for sequencing was PBMCs, taken from a glioma patient whose treatment included an IDH1 peptide vaccine. The chain combines TRBV10-3 with TRBJ2-7; D remains ambiguous. The clonotype was recovered from a woman younger than 45 with glioma. CDR3 nucleotide sequence: TGTGCCATCAGCTCGGCGCTAACCTACGAGCAGTACTTC. Translated, it gives CAISSALTYEQYF.